This record looks at one T cell receptor (beta chain) sequence and its context. The sample comes from a study of OX40 agonist ivuxolimab in advanced cancers. Germline-derived CDR1 and CDR2 are SGHRS and YFSETQ. Trimming removed 4 bases at V and 2 bases at J, with 18 bases between. The CDR3 sequence is 16 residues long. Data came from immunoSEQ multiplex PCR; TCRdb stores just in-frame clones and leaves some out. This sample has roughly 60,000 clones; roughly 80% occur once, and the top ten carry about 2.2%. The V gene is TRBV5-1, the J gene TRBJ2-5; possibly TRBD1 for D (6 bases). This receptor was obtained from an adult with an advanced solid tumor such as melanoma, head and neck, liver or kidney cancer. This specimen was CD4+ or CD8+ T cells sorted from blood, taken in a trial of the OX40 agonist ivuxolimab. As DNA, the CDR3 is TGCGCCAGCAGCGGGGGCGGTTGGGTGGCACAAGAGACCCAGTACTTC. Protein product: CASSGGGWVAQETQYF.